The subject of this entry is one T cell receptor (beta chain). Its specificity is unknown. The data belong to a study of OX40 agonist ivuxolimab in advanced cancers. Study as a whole: Six ivuxolimab dose levels, 0.01 to 10 mg/kg, were given intravenously every 2 weeks. Whole-study findings and limits: Certain nonresponders additionally had low normalized T-cell clonal expansion.

Sequencing was performed with immunoSEQ multiplex PCR; in TCRdb, only in-frame clones are kept and a portion is missing. The sample contains about 60,000 clones, about 86% of which appear only once. The CDR3 totals 15 residues. Per germline, CDR1 SGHAT and CDR2 FQNNGV. Trimming at V came to 5 bases and at J to 3 bases, leaving 8 bases not matched to a gene. The input for sequencing was CD4+ or CD8+ T cells sorted from blood, taken in a trial of the OX40 agonist ivuxolimab. The receptor comes from an adult with an advanced solid tumor such as melanoma, head and neck, liver or kidney cancer. The genes are TRBV11-2 and TRBJ2-7; TRBD1 matches 9 bases. DNA for the CDR3: TGTGCCAGCAGCCATCAGAGGACAGGGGACTACGAGCAGTACTTC. The encoded protein is CASSHQRTGDYEQYF.